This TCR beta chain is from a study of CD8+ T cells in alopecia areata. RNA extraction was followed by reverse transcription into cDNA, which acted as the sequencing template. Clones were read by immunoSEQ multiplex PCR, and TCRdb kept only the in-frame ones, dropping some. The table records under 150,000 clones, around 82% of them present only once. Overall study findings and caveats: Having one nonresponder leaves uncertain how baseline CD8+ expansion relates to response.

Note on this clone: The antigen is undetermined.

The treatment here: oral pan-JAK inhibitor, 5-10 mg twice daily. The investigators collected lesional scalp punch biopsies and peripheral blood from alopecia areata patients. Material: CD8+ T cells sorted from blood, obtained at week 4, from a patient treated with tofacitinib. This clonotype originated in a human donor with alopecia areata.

CDR3 nucleotides: TGTGCCAGCAGCATTTCCGGGACAGGGGCATACGAGCAGTACTTC. As protein: CASSISGTGAYEQYF. The chain combines TRBV5-4 with TRBJ2-7; TRBD1 agrees at 10 bases. With 4 bases clipped from V and 4 bases from J, the junction kept 8 bases outside the gene matches. The CDR3 totals 15 residues. CDR1 SGHNT and CDR2 YYREEE come from the germline V gene (reference sequence).